This is a list of T cell receptor beta chains from one sample in a study of identical twins. One entry per CDR3 protein results from TCRdb running MiXCR on the 5' RACE reads. The sample includes around 490,000 distinct CDR3 sequences, around 15% of them seen just once. The sample was also linked to a second study, of yellow fever vaccine responses in identical twins.

What was sequenced was CD4+ T cells sorted from blood. Receptors originate from a woman aged 18 to 35 in good health. CDR3s include the opening cysteine and the closing phenylalanine or tryptophan. A D gene is named only where the DNA matches it firmly. The listing skips clone size in some rows; elsewhere it reads once, few, many or a size class.

TRBV6-2/TRBV6-3,TRBD2,few,TRBJ2-7,CASTPSGSQSYEQYF,TGTGCCAGCACTCCGAGCGGGAGCCAGTCCTACGAGCAGTACTTC
TRBV6-5,NA,few,TRBJ1-6,CASSYTGSTSPLHF,TGTGCCAGCAGTTATACAGGGTCTACTTCACCCCTCCACTTT
TRBV14,TRBD2,NA,TRBJ2-1,CASSQDVLAGGLVSYNEQFF,TGTGCCAGCAGCCAAGATGTTCTAGCGGGAGGGTTAGTTTCCTACAATGAGCAGTTCTTC
TRBV18,TRBD1,few,TRBJ1-1,CASSPSGTGIMNTEAFF,TGTGCCAGCTCACCGAGCGGGACAGGGATCATGAACACTGAAGCTTTCTTT
TRBV7-9,NA,NA,TRBJ1-6,CASSLGAIGSPLHF,TGTGCCAGCAGCTTAGGGGCGATAGGATCACCCCTCCACTTT
TRBV5-1,NA,few,TRBJ2-3,CASQTEGRADTQYF,TGCGCCAGCCAGACCGAGGGCCGGGCAGATACGCAGTATTTT
TRBV5-1,NA,NA,TRBJ1-2,CASSPGADKNYGYTF,TGCGCCAGCAGCCCTGGCGCAGACAAGAACTATGGCTACACCTTC
TRBV10-3,NA,many,TRBJ2-7,CAISDPIRRSYEQYF,TGTGCCATCAGTGACCCGATCCGTAGGTCCTACGAGCAGTACTTC
TRBV28,NA,NA,TRBJ2-1,CASKGGGTYNEQFF,TGTGCCAGCAAGGGCGGAGGGACCTACAATGAGCAGTTCTTC
TRBV5-1,NA,few,TRBJ2-1,CASSPGLLQGSSYNEQFF,TGCGCCAGCAGCCCCGGACTATTACAGGGTAGCTCCTACAATGAGCAGTTCTTC
TRBV5-6,NA,many,TRBJ2-2,CASSPDYTGELFF,TGTGCCAGCAGCCCGGATTACACCGGGGAGCTGTTTTTT
TRBV24-1,TRBD1,NA,TRBJ2-3,CATSAPGQGYTDTQYF,TGTGCCACCAGTGCCCCGGGACAGGGATACACAGATACGCAGTATTTT
TRBV6-5,NA,many,TRBJ2-7,CATSLAAEQYF,TGTGCCACTTCGCTCGCAGCCGAGCAGTACTTC
TRBV29-1,NA,NA,TRBJ2-7,CSVEESSYEQYF,TGCAGCGTTGAAGAGAGCTCCTACGAGCAGTACTTC
TRBV5-5,TRBD1,many,TRBJ2-2,CASSHMTGEGGELFF,TGTGCCAGCAGCCATATGACAGGGGAAGGCGGGGAGCTGTTTTTT
TRBV29-1,NA,NA,TRBJ1-1,CSVQPAFF,TGCAGCGTTCAACCAGCTTTCTTT
TRBV25-1,NA,few,TRBJ2-1,CASSDREIEQFF,TGTGCCAGCAGTGACAGGGAGATTGAGCAGTTCTTC
TRBV9,TRBD2,few,TRBJ2-1,CASSVDPSGGMNEQFF,TGTGCCAGCAGCGTAGATCCCAGCGGGGGGATGAATGAGCAGTTCTTC
TRBV12-3/TRBV12-4,NA,NA,TRBJ2-1,CASSFAGNEQFF,TGTGCCAGCAGTTTCGCTGGCAATGAGCAGTTCTTC
TRBV12-3/TRBV12-4,NA,NA,TRBJ2-5,CASSFPGAPETQYF,TGTGCCAGCAGTTTTCCGGGGGCCCCAGAGACCCAGTACTTC
TRBV3-1,TRBD1,many,TRBJ2-5,CASSQLGGRETQYF,TGTGCCAGCAGCCAACTAGGGGGCCGGGAGACCCAGTACTTC
TRBV12-3/TRBV12-4,TRBD1,few,TRBJ1-1,CASRAGQSLGSEAFF,TGTGCCAGCAGGGCGGGACAGTCCCTCGGTAGTGAAGCTTTCTTT
TRBV7-8,NA,NA,TRBJ2-7,CASSVETRGVGQYF,TGTGCCAGCAGCGTAGAAACTCGAGGTGTCGGGCAGTACTTC
TRBV2,TRBD2,few,TRBJ2-3,CASSPGLGSTDTQYF,TGTGCCAGCAGTCCGGGACTAGGGAGCACAGATACGCAGTATTTT
TRBV4-1,TRBD1,few,TRBJ2-6,CASSQAGQHYSGANVLTF,TGCGCCAGCAGCCAAGCGGGACAGCACTACTCTGGGGCCAACGTCCTGACTTTC
TRBV20-1,TRBD2,NA,TRBJ2-1,CSARDGGGSTYNEQFF,TGCAGTGCTAGAGATGGGGGGGGGTCGACCTACAATGAGCAGTTCTTC
TRBV6-2/TRBV6-3,NA,NA,TRBJ2-3,CASGDRHTDTQYF,TGTGCAAGCGGGGACAGGCACACAGATACGCAGTATTTT
TRBV6-2/TRBV6-3,NA,many,TRBJ2-7,CASSYSAVSYEQYF,TGTGCCAGCAGTTACTCGGCCGTCTCCTACGAGCAGTACTTC